The sequence of this T cell receptor (beta chain) was determined in a study of cytomegalovirus exposure and HLA in healthy donors. As to this clone: The target antigen is unknown.

Study findings and constraints: At a 0.05 false discovery rate, a later analysis found approximately 15,000 TCR beta sequences to be associated with HLA alleles. Later genetic work tied a missense DCLRE1C variant to beta-chain V and J trimming.

CDR3 length: 14 amino acids. CDR1 is SGHRS and CDR2 is YFSETQ in the germline V gene. V dropped 0 bases and J dropped 10 bases, with 14 bases sitting between them. The PCR employed 60 Vbeta primers together with 13 Jbeta primers. The assay was immunoSEQ multiplex PCR, and TCRdb's table has in-frame clones only and misses some. The sample carries over 130,000 clones, 88% recorded once. Sequencing input: PBMCs. This chain connects TRBV5-1 to TRBJ2-1; D is uncertain. The TCR comes from a middle-aged woman in good health and CMV-seronegative. The CDR3 sequence: CASSLDLFLAEQFF. CDR3 DNA sequence: TGCGCCAGCAGCTTGGATCTTTTCCTTGCGGAGCAGTTCTTC.